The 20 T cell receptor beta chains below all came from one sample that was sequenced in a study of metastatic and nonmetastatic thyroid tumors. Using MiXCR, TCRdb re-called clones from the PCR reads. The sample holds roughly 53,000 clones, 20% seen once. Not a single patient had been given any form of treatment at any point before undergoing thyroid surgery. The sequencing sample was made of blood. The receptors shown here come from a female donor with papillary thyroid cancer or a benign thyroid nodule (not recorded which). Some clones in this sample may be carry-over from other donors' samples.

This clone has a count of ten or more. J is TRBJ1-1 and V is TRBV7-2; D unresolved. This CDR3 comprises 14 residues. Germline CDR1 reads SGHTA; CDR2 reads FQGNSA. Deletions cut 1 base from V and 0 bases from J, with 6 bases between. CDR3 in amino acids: CASSLVVLNTEAFF. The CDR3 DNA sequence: TGTGCCAGCAGCTTAGTGGTCTTGAACACTGAAGCTTTCTTT.

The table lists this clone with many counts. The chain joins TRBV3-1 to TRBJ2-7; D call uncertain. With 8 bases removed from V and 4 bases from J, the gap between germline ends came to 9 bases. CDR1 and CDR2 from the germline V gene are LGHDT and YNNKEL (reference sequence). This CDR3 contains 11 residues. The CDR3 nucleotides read TGTGCCAGCCGTGGGGATTACGAGCAGTACTTC. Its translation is CASRGDYEQYF.

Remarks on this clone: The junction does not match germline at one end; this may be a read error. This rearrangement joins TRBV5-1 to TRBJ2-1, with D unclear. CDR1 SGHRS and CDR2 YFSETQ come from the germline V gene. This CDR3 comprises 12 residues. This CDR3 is CASILGLRDQFF. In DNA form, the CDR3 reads TGCGCCAGCATCTTGGGCCTGAGAGATCAGTTCTTC.

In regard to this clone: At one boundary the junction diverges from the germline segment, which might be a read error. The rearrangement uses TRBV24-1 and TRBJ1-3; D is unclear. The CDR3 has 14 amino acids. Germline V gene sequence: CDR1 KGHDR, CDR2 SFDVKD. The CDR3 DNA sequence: TGTCCCACCAGTGAGCGTCGGGCGCCAAACACCATATATTTT. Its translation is CPTSERRAPNTIYF.

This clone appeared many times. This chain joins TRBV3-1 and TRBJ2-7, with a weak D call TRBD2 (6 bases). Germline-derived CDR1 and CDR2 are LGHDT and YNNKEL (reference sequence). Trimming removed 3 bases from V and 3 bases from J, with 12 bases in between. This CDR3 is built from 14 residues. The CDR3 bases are TGTGCCAGCAGCCAGGAGGGACCCGGCTACGAGCAGTACTTC. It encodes CASSQEGPGYEQYF.

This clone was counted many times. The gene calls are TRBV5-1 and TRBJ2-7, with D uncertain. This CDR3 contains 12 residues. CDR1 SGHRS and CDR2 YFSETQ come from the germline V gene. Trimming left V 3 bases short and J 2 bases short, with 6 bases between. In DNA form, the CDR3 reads TGCGCCAGCAGCTCTACGACCTACGAGCAGTACTTC. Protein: CASSSTTYEQYF.

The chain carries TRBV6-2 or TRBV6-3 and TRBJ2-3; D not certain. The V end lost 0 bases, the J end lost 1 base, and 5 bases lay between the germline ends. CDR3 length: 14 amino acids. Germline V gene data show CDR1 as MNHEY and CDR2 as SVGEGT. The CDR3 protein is CASSYSMGTDTQYF. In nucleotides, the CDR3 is TGTGCCAGCAGTTACTCGATGGGCACAGATACGCAGTATTTT.

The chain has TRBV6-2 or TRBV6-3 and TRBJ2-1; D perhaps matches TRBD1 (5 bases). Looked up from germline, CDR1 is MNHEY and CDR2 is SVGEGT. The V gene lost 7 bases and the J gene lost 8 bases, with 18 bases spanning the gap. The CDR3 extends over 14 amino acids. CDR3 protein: CASTFSSRGHEQFF. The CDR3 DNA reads TGTGCCAGCACGTTTTCTTCTAGGGGCCATGAGCAGTTCTTC.

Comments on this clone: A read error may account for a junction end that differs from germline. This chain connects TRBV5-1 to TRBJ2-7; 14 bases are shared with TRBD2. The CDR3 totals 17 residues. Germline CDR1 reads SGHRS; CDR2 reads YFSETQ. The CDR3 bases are TGCGCCAGCAGCTTGGCGGGGACTAGCGGGAGTCGAAACGATCAGTACTTC. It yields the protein CASSLAGTSGSRNDQYF.

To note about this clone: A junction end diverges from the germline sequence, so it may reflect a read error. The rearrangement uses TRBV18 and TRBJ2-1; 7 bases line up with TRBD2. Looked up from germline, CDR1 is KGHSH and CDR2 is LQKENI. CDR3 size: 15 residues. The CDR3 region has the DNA TGTGCCAGCTCACCAACGTCTAGCGGTAGGGGTGAGGAGTTCTTC. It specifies CASSPTSSGRGEEFF.

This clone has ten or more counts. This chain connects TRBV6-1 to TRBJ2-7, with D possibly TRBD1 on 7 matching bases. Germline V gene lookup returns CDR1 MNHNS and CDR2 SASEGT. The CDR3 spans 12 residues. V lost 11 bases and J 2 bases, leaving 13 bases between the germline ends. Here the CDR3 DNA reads TGTGCCTTCAGGGGGGACACCTACGAGCAGTACTTC. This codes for CAFRGDTYEQYF.

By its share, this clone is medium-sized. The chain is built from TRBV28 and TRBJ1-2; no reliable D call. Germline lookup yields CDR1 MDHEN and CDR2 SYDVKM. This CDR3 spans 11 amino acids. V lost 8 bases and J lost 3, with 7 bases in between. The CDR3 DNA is TGTGCCAGCGGGGTGGACTATGGCTACACCTTC. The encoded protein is CASGVDYGYTF.

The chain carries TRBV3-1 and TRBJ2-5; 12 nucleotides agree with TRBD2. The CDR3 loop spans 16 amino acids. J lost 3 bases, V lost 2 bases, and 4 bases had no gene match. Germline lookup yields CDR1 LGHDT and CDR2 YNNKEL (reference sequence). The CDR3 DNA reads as TGTGCCAGCAGCCAAAGTACTAGCGGGAGGAAAGAGACCCAGTACTTC. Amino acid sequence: CASSQSTSGRKETQYF.

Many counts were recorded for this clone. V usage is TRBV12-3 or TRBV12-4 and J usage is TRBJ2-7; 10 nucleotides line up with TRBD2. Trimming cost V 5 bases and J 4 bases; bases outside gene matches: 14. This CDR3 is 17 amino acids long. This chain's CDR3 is CASSPFWASGSIYEQYF. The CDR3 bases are TGTGCCAGCAGTCCCTTTTGGGCTAGCGGGAGCATATACGAGCAGTACTTC.

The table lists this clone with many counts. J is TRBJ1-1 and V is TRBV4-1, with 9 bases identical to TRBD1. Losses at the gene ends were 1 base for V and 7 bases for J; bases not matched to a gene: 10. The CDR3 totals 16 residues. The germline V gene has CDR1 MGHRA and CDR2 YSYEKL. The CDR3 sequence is CASSQVAQGAGSEAFF. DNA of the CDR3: TGCGCCAGCAGCCAAGTAGCACAGGGGGCGGGTAGTGAAGCTTTCTTT.

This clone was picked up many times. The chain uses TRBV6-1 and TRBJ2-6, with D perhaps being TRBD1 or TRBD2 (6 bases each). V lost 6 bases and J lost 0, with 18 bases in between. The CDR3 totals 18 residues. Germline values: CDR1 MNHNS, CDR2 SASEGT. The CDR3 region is CASRDGGRGLSGANVLTF. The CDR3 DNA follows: TGTGCCAGCAGGGACGGGGGCAGGGGTCTCTCTGGGGCCAACGTCCTGACTTTC.

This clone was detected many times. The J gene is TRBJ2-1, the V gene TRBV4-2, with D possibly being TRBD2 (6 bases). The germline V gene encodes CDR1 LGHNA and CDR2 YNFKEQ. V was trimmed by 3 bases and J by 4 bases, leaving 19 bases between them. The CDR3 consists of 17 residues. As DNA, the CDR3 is TGTGCCAGCAGCCATTCTCCTGGGGCGGGAAATTACAATGAGCAGTTCTTC. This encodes CASSHSPGAGNYNEQFF.

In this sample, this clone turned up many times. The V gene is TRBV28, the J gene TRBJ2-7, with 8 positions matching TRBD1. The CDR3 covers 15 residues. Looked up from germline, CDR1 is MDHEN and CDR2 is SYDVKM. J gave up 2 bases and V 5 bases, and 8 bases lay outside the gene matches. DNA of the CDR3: TGTGCCAGCAGTCCGCGGGACAGGAGGGCCTACGAGCAGTACTTC. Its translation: CASSPRDRRAYEQYF.

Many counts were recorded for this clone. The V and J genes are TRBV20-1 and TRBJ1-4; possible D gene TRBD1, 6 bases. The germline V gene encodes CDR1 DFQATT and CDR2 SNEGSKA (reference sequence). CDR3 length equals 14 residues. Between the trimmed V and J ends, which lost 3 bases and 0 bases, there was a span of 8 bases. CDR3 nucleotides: TGCAGTGCTAGTAAGGGGGCAACTAATGAAAAACTGTTTTTT. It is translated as CSASKGATNEKLFF.

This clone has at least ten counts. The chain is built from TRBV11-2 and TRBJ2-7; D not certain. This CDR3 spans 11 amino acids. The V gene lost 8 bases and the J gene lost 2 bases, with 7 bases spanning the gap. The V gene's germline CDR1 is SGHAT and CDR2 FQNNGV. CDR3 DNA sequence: TGTGCCAGCGCAGCCACCTACGAGCAGTACTTC. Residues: CASAATYEQYF.